This record covers a single T cell receptor beta chain. Its target is not known. This sample is part of a study of graft-versus-host responses after intestinal transplantation. On the study more broadly: Transplant types were multivisceral, liver-intestinal, or isolated intestinal. Once they had received anti-thymocyte globulin induction, all recipients took tacrolimus and steroids for approximately three years. Regarding the study as a whole: GvH clones were identified in recipient marrow, with some first appearing in ileum or blood. High graft-versus-host to host-versus-graft clonal ratios were found in allografts of patients who had graft-donor T cell macrochimerism.

The CDR3 has 13 amino acids. Per the germline V gene, CDR1 is SNHLY and CDR2 is FYNNEI. Using immunoSEQ multiplex PCR, the repertoire was profiled, and TCRdb retains in-frame clones only, with some absent. This table holds about 25,000 clones, around 94% found once. The chain is built from TRBV2 and TRBJ1-6, with D possibly being TRBD1 (6 bases). The sequencing used PBMCs, collected 156 days after intestinal transplant. The origin of this receptor is a human patient who received an intestinal transplant, so some T cells may come from the graft donor. CDR3 residues: CFLRQAPNSPLHF. CDR3 coding DNA: TGTTTCCTCCGACAGGCGCCTAATTCACCCCTCCACTTT.